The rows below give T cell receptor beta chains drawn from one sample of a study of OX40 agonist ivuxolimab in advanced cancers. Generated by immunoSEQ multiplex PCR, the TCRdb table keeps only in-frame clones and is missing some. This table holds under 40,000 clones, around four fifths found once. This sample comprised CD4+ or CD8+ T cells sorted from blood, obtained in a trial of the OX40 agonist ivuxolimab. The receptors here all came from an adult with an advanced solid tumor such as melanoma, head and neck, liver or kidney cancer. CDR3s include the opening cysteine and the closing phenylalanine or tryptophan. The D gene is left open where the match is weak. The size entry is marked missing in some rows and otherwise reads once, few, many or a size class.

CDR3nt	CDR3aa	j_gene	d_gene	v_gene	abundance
TGTGCCAGCAGTTACTCGATCAGGGGTCAGCCCCAGCATTTT	CASSYSIRGQPQHF	TRBJ1-5	.	TRBV6-6	.
TGTGCCAGCAGCTCAGGAGGGAACTTTAATTCACCCCTCCACTTT	CASSSGGNFNSPLHF	TRBJ1-6	.	TRBV5-4	.
TGTGCCAGCAGCTTAGGGATAGTTGAGACCCAGTACTTC	CASSLGIVETQYF	TRBJ2-5	.	TRBV7-9	.
TGTGCCAGCAGCGTAGTGGCGGGAGGACCCAGGGAGCAGTTCTTC	CASSVVAGGPREQFF	TRBJ2-1	TRBD2	TRBV9	.
TGTGCCTACAGCAGAGGGGACTATGGCTACACCTTC	CAYSRGDYGYTF	TRBJ1-2	.	TRBV10-3	.
TGTGCCAGCAGCTCTTCAGGGGTTGAGGTGCCCCAGCATTTT	CASSSSGVEVPQHF	TRBJ1-5	.	TRBV11-2	.
TGTGCCAGCAGTTTAAGGGTACAAGAGACCCAGTACTTC	CASSLRVQETQYF	TRBJ2-5	.	TRBV28	.
TGCGCCAGCAGATTGGGCGTCGGCTATGGCTACACCTTC	CASRLGVGYGYTF	TRBJ1-2	.	TRBV4-1	few
TGTGCCAGCAGCTTGAACCATGGCACTGAAGCTTTCTTT	CASSLNHGTEAFF	TRBJ1-1	.	TRBV7-3	.
TGTGCCAGCAGCTTAGTAGGAGATGATACGCAGTATTTT	CASSLVGDDTQYF	TRBJ2-3	.	TRBV7-2	.
TGTGCCAGCAGCTCGACCCGGGGATTTACTGAAGCTTTCTTT	CASSSTRGFTEAFF	TRBJ1-1	.	TRBV7-6	.
TGCGCCAGCAGCCTTCAGCCAAGGGGGGTCACCGGGGAGCTGTTTTTT	CASSLQPRGVTGELFF	TRBJ2-2	.	TRBV4-1	once
TGTGCCACCGGAGGACAGGGGGACTATGGCTACACCTTC	CATGGQGDYGYTF	TRBJ1-2	TRBD1	TRBV19	.
TGTGCCTGGACGCCCCAGGGTGGCGGCTACACCTTC	CAWTPQGGGYTF	TRBJ1-2	.	TRBV30	once
TGCGCCAGCAGCCCGGACGGAAACATTCAGTACTTC	CASSPDGNIQYF	TRBJ2-4	.	TRBV5-1	.
TGTGCCAGCAGTTTCGGGCTCCCCTACGAGCAGTACTTC	CASSFGLPYEQYF	TRBJ2-7	.	TRBV27	.
TGTGCCAGCAGCTTGGACAGCATCACCGGGGAGCTGTTTTTT	CASSLDSITGELFF	TRBJ2-2	.	TRBV7-3	.
TGTGCCAGCAGCTGGCAGGGCTACGAGCAGTACTTC	CASSWQGYEQYF	TRBJ2-7	.	TRBV5-5	.
TGCGCCAGCAGCCCCACCGGAGCGGGGGGCACAGATACGCAGTATTTT	CASSPTGAGGTDTQYF	TRBJ2-3	TRBD2	TRBV5-1	.
TGTGCCAGCAGTCGGTGGACGGGTACAGGGGGCGCGGGGCAGTACTTC	CASSRWTGTGGAGQYF	TRBJ2-7	TRBD1	TRBV7-9	.
TGTGCCAGTAGGAATCCGGGCGGGGAAAACACTGAAGCTTTCTTT	CASRNPGGENTEAFF	TRBJ1-1	.	TRBV19	few
TGTGCCAGTAGTATAGATACAGGTAGGTCCTACAATGAGCAGTTCTTC	CASSIDTGRSYNEQFF	TRBJ2-1	.	TRBV19	few
TGTGCCAGCAGCTTCTACGAGGGACTCGGGAGCGGGGAGCTGTTTTTT	CASSFYEGLGSGELFF	TRBJ2-2	.	TRBV5-8	.
TGTGCCAGCAGCTTACAGGGACAGAATAATGAAAAACTGTTTTTT	CASSLQGQNNEKLFF	TRBJ1-4	TRBD1	TRBV11-2	once
TGCAGCGCGCAGGGGGTGCAGAACACCGGGGAGCTGTTTTTT	CSAQGVQNTGELFF	TRBJ2-2	TRBD1	TRBV29-1	.
TGTGCCAGCAGAAGCGGGGCAGGGGGGATGAACACTGAAGCTTTCTTT	CASRSGAGGMNTEAFF	TRBJ1-1	TRBD1	TRBV27	.
TGTGCCAGCAACAGGGGGGTGGCGATGAACACTGAAGCTTTCTTT	CASNRGVAMNTEAFF	TRBJ1-1	TRBD1	TRBV27	.
TGTGCCAGCAGCTTAGATCCCCCTAGCGGGGACTTCTACAATGAGCAGTTCTTC	CASSLDPPSGDFYNEQFF	TRBJ2-1	TRBD2	TRBV7-6	once
TGTGCCAGCAGGGGACAAGGCAATCAGCCCCAGCATTTT	CASRGQGNQPQHF	TRBJ1-5	.	TRBV2	.
TGTGCCTTGGCCGCCGGTGGAAACACCATATATTTT	CALAAGGNTIYF	TRBJ1-3	.	TRBV30	.
TGTGCCAGCAGTGGGCAGGGGTCCTACGAGCAGTACTTC	CASSGQGSYEQYF	TRBJ2-7	.	TRBV6-1	.
TGTGCCAGCAGCGTAACTGACCAAGAGACCCAGTACTTC	CASSVTDQETQYF	TRBJ2-5	.	TRBV9	.
TGCGCCAGCAGCTTGGATCAGGGTGGCTACGAGCAGTACTTC	CASSLDQGGYEQYF	TRBJ2-7	.	TRBV5-1	once
TGTGCCAGCAGCTATACCTGGGGCAAGCAGTACTTC	CASSYTWGKQYF	TRBJ2-7	.	TRBV7-2	.
TGTGCCAGCAGCCTGGGGGCCACAGATACGCAGTATTTT	CASSLGATDTQYF	TRBJ2-3	.	TRBV11-3	once
TGTGCCAGCAGCCCCCTGGGGGGCGGGAGGGAATATGAGCAGTTCTTC	CASSPLGGGREYEQFF	TRBJ2-1	TRBD2	TRBV11-2	few
TGTGCCAGCAGTTTACTCGGACTAGCGGGGCCTAGCACAGATACGCAGTATTTT	CASSLLGLAGPSTDTQYF	TRBJ2-3	TRBD2	TRBV27	.
TGTGCCAATCTAGGCGGGAGCTCCTACAATGAGCAGTTCTTC	CANLGGSSYNEQFF	TRBJ2-1	TRBD2	TRBV6-1	.
TGTGCCAGCAGCTTTGCCGGGGTTGGGGAGACCCAGTACTTC	CASSFAGVGETQYF	TRBJ2-5	.	TRBV7-9	.
TGTGCCAGCAGTCGCGACAGGCCGGACGCGTCCCCCCAGCATTTT	CASSRDRPDASPQHF	TRBJ1-5	.	TRBV6-5	few
TGTGCCAGCCATACAGGGATGAGTATTTCACCCCTCCACTTT	CASHTGMSISPLHF	TRBJ1-6	.	TRBV2	.
TGTGCCAGCAGTTTCGGGACAGGGAGCTCCTACAATGAGCAGTTCTTC	CASSFGTGSSYNEQFF	TRBJ2-1	TRBD1	TRBV27	.
TGTGCCAGCAGCATTGGTGTCGGCTACGAGCAGTACTTC	CASSIGVGYEQYF	TRBJ2-7	.	TRBV7-8	.
TGTGCCAGCTCACCCCCCGGGCTAGCGGGGGGGTACACAGATACGCAGTATTTT	CASSPPGLAGGYTDTQYF	TRBJ2-3	TRBD2	TRBV18	.
TGTGCCAGCAAGGACGGCGGTCAGCCCCAGCATTTT	CASKDGGQPQHF	TRBJ1-5	.	TRBV6-1	few
TGTGCCAGCGGATCTACCGGGACTAGCAGCTACAATGAGCAGTTCTTC	CASGSTGTSSYNEQFF	TRBJ2-1	TRBD2	TRBV7-9	.
TGTGCCAGCAGCTTAGGCCGTGAGGGAGCTTTCTTT	CASSLGREGAFF	TRBJ1-1	.	TRBV11-2	.
TGTGCCAGCAGTTTATGGCCCGGCACAGATACGCAGTATTTT	CASSLWPGTDTQYF	TRBJ2-3	.	TRBV27	.
TGTGCCAGCAGTTTCGGGGGAAACTCCTACGAGCAGTACTTC	CASSFGGNSYEQYF	TRBJ2-7	.	TRBV28	.
TGTGCCAGCAGTGACGCCCGACGGGAGGGTTTGGGCAATCAGCCCCAGCATTTT	CASSDARREGLGNQPQHF	TRBJ1-5	.	TRBV6-1	.
TGTGCCAGCAGTTACTCGGGCAGGATGAACGAGCAGTACTTC	CASSYSGRMNEQYF	TRBJ2-7	.	TRBV6-5	.
TGTGCCACCCCCACAGATACGCAGTATTTT	CATPTDTQYF	TRBJ2-3	.	TRBV27	.
TGTGCCAGCTCACCCGAGGGACGGCTAGGAAACACCATATATTTT	CASSPEGRLGNTIYF	TRBJ1-3	.	TRBV18	.
TGTGCCAGCGGGCAAGAGACCCAGTACTTC	CASGQETQYF	TRBJ2-5	.	TRBV27	.
TGTGCCAGCATGGCGATGGATGAGCAGTTCTTC	CASMAMDEQFF	TRBJ2-1	.	TRBV2	.